The clone carrying this T cell receptor (beta chain) was recorded a few times. This entry belongs to a study of blood T cell repertoires in COVID-19. This CDR3 region has 19 residues. CDR1 and CDR2 (germline): SGHRS, YFSETQ. Trimming removed 4 bases at V and 6 bases at J, with 26 bases between. Assay used: immunoSEQ multiplex PCR; TCRdb lists only in-frame clones, some missing. The sample shows 78,000 or so clones, around 81% of them seen only once. Sequenced input: peripheral blood. The sequence came from a human donor in a cohort sampled during active COVID-19. The chain couples TRBV5-1 to TRBJ1-6, with a possible D match to TRBD1 (5 bases). The DNA for the CDR3 is TGCGCCAGCAGCAGCTTGGCCAGTGGCGGGGGGACGGTTAATTCACCCCTCCACTTT. As protein: CASSSLASGGGTVNSPLHF.